Here is one T cell receptor (beta chain) with its context. Its antigen is as yet unknown. The sample belongs to a study of beta chain features in type 1 diabetes. The study's findings and limits: There was no resolution here of whether HLA type influences TCRB rearrangement. Researchers reported that naive, central memory and Treg TCRB repertoires appeared more similar in patients than in healthy donors.

CD45RO/CCR7/CD25/CD127/CD95/CD27 staining was used to isolate CD4+ naive, central memory, regulatory and stem cell-like memory cells by sorting. Reverse transcription of all isolated RNA meant that expressed TCRB transcripts were sequenced. Produced via immunoSEQ multiplex PCR; TCRdb's table is partial and in-frame only. The sample lists about 340,000 clones; approximately 8.2% were seen once. V was cut by 3 bases and J by 2 bases, with 14 bases left in between. CDR1 and CDR2 from the germline V gene are KGHSH and LQKENI. This CDR3 spans 15 amino acids. The rearrangement joins TRBV18 to TRBJ2-7, with D hard to call. The TCR was taken from a woman aged 18-29 years in good health. Sequencing was done on a sample of central memory CD4+ T cells from blood. CDR3 sequence: CASSPPRPATYEQYF. The CDR3 region has the DNA TGTGCCAGCTCACCTCCCAGGCCGGCAACCTACGAGCAGTACTTC.